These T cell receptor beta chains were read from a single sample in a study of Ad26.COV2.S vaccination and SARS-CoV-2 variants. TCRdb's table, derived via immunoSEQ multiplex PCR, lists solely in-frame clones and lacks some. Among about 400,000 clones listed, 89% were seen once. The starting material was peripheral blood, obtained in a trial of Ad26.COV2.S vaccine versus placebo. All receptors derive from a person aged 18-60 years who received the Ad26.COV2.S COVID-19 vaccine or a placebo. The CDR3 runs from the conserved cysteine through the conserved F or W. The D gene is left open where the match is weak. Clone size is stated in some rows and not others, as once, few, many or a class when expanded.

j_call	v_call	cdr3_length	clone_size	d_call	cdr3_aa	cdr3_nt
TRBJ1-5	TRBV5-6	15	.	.	CASSLWQVDYQPQHF	TGTGCCAGCAGCTTGTGGCAAGTAGATTATCAGCCCCAGCATTTT
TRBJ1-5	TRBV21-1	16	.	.	CARGEGRQGENQPQHF	TGTGCCAGAGGCGAGGGGAGACAGGGTGAGAATCAGCCCCAGCATTTT
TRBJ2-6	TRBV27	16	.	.	CASSLFLGSGANVLTF	TGTGCCAGCAGTTTATTTTTGGGGTCCGGGGCCAACGTCCTGACTTTC
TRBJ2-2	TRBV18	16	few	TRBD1	CASSQLQGANTGELFF	TGTGCCAGCTCACAGCTACAGGGGGCAAACACCGGGGAGCTGTTTTTT
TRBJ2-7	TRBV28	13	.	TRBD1	CASRGQVTREQYF	TGTGCCAGCAGGGGACAGGTGACCCGCGAGCAGTACTTC
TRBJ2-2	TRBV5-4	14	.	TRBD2	CASNPGRATGELFF	TGTGCCAGCAACCCCGGGAGGGCCACCGGGGAGCTGTTTTTT
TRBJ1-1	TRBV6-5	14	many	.	CATTYTAMNTEAFF	TGTGCCACCACTTATACAGCTATGAACACTGAAGCTTTCTTT
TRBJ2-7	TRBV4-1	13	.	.	CASSQNAGSEQYF	TGCGCCAGCAGCCAAAATGCAGGGTCCGAGCAGTACTTC
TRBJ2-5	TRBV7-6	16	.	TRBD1	CASSKRRDRKFETQYF	TGTGCCAGCAGCAAACGCCGGGACAGGAAATTTGAGACCCAGTACTTC
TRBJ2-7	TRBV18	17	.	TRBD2	CASSPPGLAGGANEQYF	TGTGCCAGCTCACCACCGGGACTAGCGGGAGGGGCCAACGAGCAGTACTTC
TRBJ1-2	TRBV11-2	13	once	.	CASSPQGVEGYTF	TGTGCCAGCAGCCCACAGGGCGTTGAAGGCTACACCTTC
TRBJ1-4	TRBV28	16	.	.	CASRNLRTAGREKLFF	TGTGCCAGCCGAAACCTCCGGACGGCCGGTCGGGAAAAACTGTTTTTT
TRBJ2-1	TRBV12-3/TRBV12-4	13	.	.	CASSTLVYGEQFF	TGTGCCAGCAGTACCCTAGTTTACGGTGAGCAGTTCTTC
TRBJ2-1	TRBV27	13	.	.	CAPSAGWDNEQFF	TGTGCCCCTAGTGCGGGATGGGACAATGAGCAGTTCTTC
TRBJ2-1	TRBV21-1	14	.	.	CASSKEGAYNEQFF	TGTGCCAGCAGCAAAGAAGGAGCCTACAATGAGCAGTTCTTC
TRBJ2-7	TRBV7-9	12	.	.	CASSPNIHEQYF	TGTGCCAGCAGTCCGAATATCCACGAGCAGTACTTC
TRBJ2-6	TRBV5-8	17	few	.	CASSRRLQNPGANVLTF	TGTGCCAGCAGCCGGAGGCTACAGAATCCTGGGGCCAACGTCCTGACTTTC
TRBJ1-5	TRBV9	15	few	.	CASSVDGQEGQPQHF	TGTGCCAGCAGCGTCGACGGACAAGAGGGACAGCCCCAGCATTTT
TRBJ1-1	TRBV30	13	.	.	CAWSAGTNTEAFF	TGTGCCTGGAGTGCCGGTACAAACACTGAAGCTTTCTTT
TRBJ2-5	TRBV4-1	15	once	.	CASSQDGGVRETQYF	TGCGCCAGCAGCCAAGATGGAGGGGTCAGGGAGACCCAGTACTTC
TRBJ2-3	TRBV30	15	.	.	CAWTNSGMGTDTQYF	TGTGCCTGGACAAACTCCGGGATGGGCACAGATACGCAGTATTTT
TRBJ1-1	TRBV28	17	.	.	CASSYPITDSWNTEAFF	TGTGCCAGCAGCTATCCCATTACAGACAGTTGGAACACTGAAGCTTTCTTT
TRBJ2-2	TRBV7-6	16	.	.	CASSLFGGEHTGELFF	TGTGCCAGCAGCTTATTCGGAGGGGAGCACACCGGGGAGCTGTTTTTT
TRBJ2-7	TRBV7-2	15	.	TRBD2	CASSGAGTSSDEQYF	TGTGCCAGCAGCGGCGCCGGGACTAGCTCGGACGAGCAGTACTTC
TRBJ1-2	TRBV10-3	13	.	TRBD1	CAISGQGGHGYTF	TGTGCCATCAGTGGCCAGGGGGGCCATGGCTACACCTTC
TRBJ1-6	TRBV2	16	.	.	CARGVDGSSYNSPLHF	TGTGCCAGGGGGGTCGATGGGAGCTCCTATAATTCACCCCTCCACTTT
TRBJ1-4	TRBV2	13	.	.	CASRSNGGGKLFF	TGTGCCAGTAGATCCAATGGGGGGGGAAAACTGTTTTTT
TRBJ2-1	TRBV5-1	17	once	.	CASSPSLAGSKYNEQFF	TGCGCCAGCAGCCCGTCTCTGGCGGGTTCGAAATACAATGAGCAGTTCTTC
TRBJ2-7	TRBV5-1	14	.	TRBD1	CASSSPDRGREQYF	TGCGCCAGCAGCTCGCCGGACAGGGGGCGCGAGCAGTACTTC
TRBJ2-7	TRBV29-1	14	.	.	CSVIPRGSSYEQYF	TGCAGCGTTATTCCTCGGGGAAGCTCCTACGAGCAGTACTTC
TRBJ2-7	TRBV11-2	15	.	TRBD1	CASSLIAGGAMGQYF	TGTGCCAGCAGCTTAATCGCAGGGGGCGCGATGGGGCAGTACTTC
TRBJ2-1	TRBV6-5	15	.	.	CASSPGLGSYNEQFF	TGTGCCAGCAGCCCGGGACTTGGCTCCTACAATGAGCAGTTCTTC
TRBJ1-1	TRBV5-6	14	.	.	CASIKYRARTEAFF	TGTGCCAGCATCAAATACAGGGCCAGAACTGAAGCTTTCTTT